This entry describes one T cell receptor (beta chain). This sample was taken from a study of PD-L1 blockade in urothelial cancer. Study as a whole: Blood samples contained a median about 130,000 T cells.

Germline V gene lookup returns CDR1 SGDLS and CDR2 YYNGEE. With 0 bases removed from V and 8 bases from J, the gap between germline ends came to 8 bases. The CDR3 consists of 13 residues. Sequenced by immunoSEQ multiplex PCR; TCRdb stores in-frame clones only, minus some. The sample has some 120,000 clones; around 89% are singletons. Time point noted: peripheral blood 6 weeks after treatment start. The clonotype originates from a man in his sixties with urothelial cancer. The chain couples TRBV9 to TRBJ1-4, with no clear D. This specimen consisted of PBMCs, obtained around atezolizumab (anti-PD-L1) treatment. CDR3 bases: TGTGCCAGCAGCGTAGGACTTGAGGAAAAACTGTTTTTT. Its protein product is CASSVGLEEKLFF.